The following is a T cell receptor beta chain sequence with its context. No antigen is known for it. Base quality data are lacking; no much larger clone is found one base away. This record comes from a study of tumor-infiltrating lymphocytes in primary liver carcinoma listed by TCRdb under 2017. Broadly, across the study: Of the five patients (three men and two women, aged 30 to 69 years), four had hepatocellular carcinoma and one had combined HCC and intrahepatic cholangiocarcinoma. The tumors of the five patients were staged as T1-T3 N0M0, with maximum diameters ranging from roughly 4 to 10 cm. TCRbeta repertoire sequencing, expression microarrays and whole-exome sequencing were combined in the study across five regions of each liver tumor, with adjacent normal tissue and blood also included. Technical replicate repertoires showed high reproducibility, with mean shared-clone rates roughly 0.89 and correlation coefficients above 0.95. Each sample produced roughly 3.5 to 8 million productive TCRbeta reads, and read depth showed no significant difference between tissue types. TCRbeta repertoire sequencing covered 35 specimens from 5 patients: about 25 tumor regions, 5 adjacent noncancerous liver tissues and 5 peripheral blood samples. General conclusions and limits of the study: Consistent with antigen-driven expansion, pairs of tumor regions showed higher repertoire overlap (mean around 36%) than either tumor-adjacent pairs (around 17%) or tumor-blood pairs (roughly 14%). Comparison of CD4+ and CD8+ T cell repertoires was precluded by the use of bulk unsorted samples. Only the TCR beta chain was sequenced, which likely underestimates true repertoire diversity because unpaired alpha chains were not captured. The top 250 clones made up a significantly larger repertoire fraction in tumors than in blood (p = 0.039). Only 4 or 5 patients were included in the study, and the authors note that the findings should be validated in a larger study.

TCRbeta-specific cDNA was reverse-transcribed from 500 to 550 ng total RNA using a constant-region primer and ProtoScript II reverse transcriptase. Three nested multiplex PCR rounds, following a slightly modified ARM-PCR procedure, were used to build the TCRbeta libraries. Each of the first two PCR rounds ran for approximately 10 cycles using multiplex TRBV1-TRBV30 forward primers together with a Cbeta reverse primer. A final 25-cycle PCR with Deep VentR polymerase added sample barcodes and Illumina adapters. Before sequencing, amplicons of 200-500 bp were purified from gel using a QIAquick gel extraction kit. The TCRbeta amplicons were sequenced with 250-bp paired-end reads on an Illumina HiSeq 2500. In the paper's pipeline: To recover full CDR3 sequences, reads were quality-trimmed using Trimmomatic v0.33 and paired reads were then merged using FLASH v1.2.11. V, D and J germline segments were assigned to the rearranged TCRbeta sequences by MiGEC v1.2.1b. Clonotype statistics and Shannon-Wiener diversity indices were calculated with VDJtools v1.0.0. Except for diversity analysis, only each sample's 250 most abundant clonotypes were used in subsequent analyses to reduce sampling bias. The public sequencing data were trimmed at Q25 with fastp and processed into clonotypes with MiXCR by TCRdb, which kept only in-frame beta chains. Each entry merges the rows of one CDR3 protein and shows their most common DNA and genes. V and J calls and clone size were set by TCRdb, not the authors. Here the sample has approximately 88,000 distinct CDR3 sequences; approximately 72% occur a single time. Around 30% of the sample is taken by the ten largest.

Without any cell sorting, total RNA and DNA were co-extracted from approximately 20-30 mg of bulk tissue using the AllPrep DNA/RNA mini kit. Between November 2015 and March 2016, roughly 5 patients in China with histopathologically diagnosed primary liver carcinoma had their tumors surgically resected. Chronic HBV infection was present in the patients, and the patients were treatment-naive at sampling. Fresh tumor and adjacent tissue pieces were bisected, with one half stored in RNAlater at -80 degrees C and the other half sent for histology. Per the germline V gene (reference sequence), LNHDA is the CDR1 and SQIVND is the CDR2. V and J are truncated by 7 bases and 5 bases respectively, leaving an intervening sequence of 11 bases. Inclusive of the bounding cysteine and phenylalanine, the CDR3 is 13 residues long. The kept DNA is CDR3 alone, 39 bases in frame from the first base.

This sequence uses TRBV19 and TRBJ2-2, with TRBD1 perhaps the D gene, on 5 matching bases. The sequencing sample was made of tumor-adjacent normal liver tissue. The origin of this receptor is a man aged 35 to 55 with primary liver carcinoma and hepatitis B virus infection. Read as DNA, the sequence is TGTGCCAGTACCTCCCAGGGAACCGGGGAGCTGTTTTTT. This translates into CASTSQGTGELFF.